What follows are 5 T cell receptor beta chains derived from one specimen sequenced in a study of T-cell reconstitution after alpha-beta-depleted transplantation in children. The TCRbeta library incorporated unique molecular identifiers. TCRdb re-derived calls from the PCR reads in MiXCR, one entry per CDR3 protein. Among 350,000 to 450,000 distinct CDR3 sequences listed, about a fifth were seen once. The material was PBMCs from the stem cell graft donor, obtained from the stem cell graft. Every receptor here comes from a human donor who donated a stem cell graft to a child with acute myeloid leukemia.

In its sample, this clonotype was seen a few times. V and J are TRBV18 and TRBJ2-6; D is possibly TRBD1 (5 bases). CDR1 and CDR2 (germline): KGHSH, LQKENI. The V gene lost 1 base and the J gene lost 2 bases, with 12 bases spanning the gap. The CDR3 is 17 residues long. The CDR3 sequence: CASSPQGRATGANVLTF. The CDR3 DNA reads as TGTGCCAGCTCACCACAGGGCAGGGCAACTGGGGCCAACGTCCTGACTTTC.

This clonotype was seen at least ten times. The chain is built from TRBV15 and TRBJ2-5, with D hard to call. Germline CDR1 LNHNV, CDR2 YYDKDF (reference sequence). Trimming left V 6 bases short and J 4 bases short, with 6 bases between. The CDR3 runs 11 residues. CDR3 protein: CATSLRETQYF. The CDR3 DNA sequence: TGTGCCACCAGTCTTCGAGAGACCCAGTACTTC.

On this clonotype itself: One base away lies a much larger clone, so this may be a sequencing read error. The CDR3 loop is CASSVAGGTYEQYF. The DNA for the CDR3 is TGTGCCAGCAGCGTAGCTGGCGGGACCTACGAGCAGTACTTC. The chain carries TRBV9 and TRBJ2-7, with a weak D call TRBD2 (6 bases). This CDR3 is 14 amino acids long. From germline, CDR1 is SGDLS and CDR2 YYNGEE. V shed 0 bases and J shed 2 bases, with 9 bases lying between them.

The DNA of the CDR3 is TGTGCCAGCACCGTAGAACAGGGGAGGGCCTACGAGCAGTACTTC. This codes for CASTVEQGRAYEQYF. The chain combines TRBV12-3 or TRBV12-4 with TRBJ2-7; D could derive from TRBD1 or TRBD2 (7 bases each). This CDR3 region has 15 residues. V shed 7 bases and J shed 2 bases, with 18 bases lying between them.

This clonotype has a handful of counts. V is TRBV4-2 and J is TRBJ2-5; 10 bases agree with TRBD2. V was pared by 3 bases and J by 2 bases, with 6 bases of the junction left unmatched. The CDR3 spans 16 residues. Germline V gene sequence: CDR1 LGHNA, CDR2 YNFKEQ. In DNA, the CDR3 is TGTGCCAGCAGCCATCGACTAGCGGGTCCACAAGAGACCCAGTACTTC. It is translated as CASSHRLAGPQETQYF.